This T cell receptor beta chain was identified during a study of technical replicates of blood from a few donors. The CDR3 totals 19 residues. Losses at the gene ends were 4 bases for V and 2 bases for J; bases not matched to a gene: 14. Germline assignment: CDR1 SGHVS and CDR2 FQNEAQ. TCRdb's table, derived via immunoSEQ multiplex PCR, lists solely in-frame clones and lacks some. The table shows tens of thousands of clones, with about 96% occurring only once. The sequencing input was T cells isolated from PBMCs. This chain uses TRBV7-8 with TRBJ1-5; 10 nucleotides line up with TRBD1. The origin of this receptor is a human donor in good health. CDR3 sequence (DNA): TGTGCCAGCAGCTCCTCGTGGGACAGGGGTGCGGGTGGCAATCAGCCCCAGCATTTT. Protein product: CASSSSWDRGAGGNQPQHF. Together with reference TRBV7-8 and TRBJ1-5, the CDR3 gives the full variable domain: GAGVSQSPRYKVAKRGQDVALRCDPISGHVSLFWYQQALGQGPEFLTYFQNEAQLDKSGLPSDRFFAERPEGSVSTLKIQRTQQEDSAVYLCASSSSWDRGAGGNQPQHFGDGTRLSIL.